This T cell receptor (beta chain) appears in the sequencing data of a study of shared clonotypes between healthy human individuals. Whole-study findings and limits: The small donor group covered limited genetic and exposure diversity. Shared clonotypes across all four donors exceeded non-shared ones in generation probability.

CDR1 and CDR2 (germline): MNHEY, SVGAGI. This CDR3 is built from 14 residues. Trimming left V 6 bases short and J 1 base short, with 12 bases between. Comment on this clone: The antigen is not known.

Terminally differentiated effector memory CD45RA+ cells were excluded from the naive CD8 cells, which were CD45RO-negative and positively selected for CCR7. Here immunoSEQ multiplex PCR was the method, and the copy in TCRdb shows in-frame clones only, minus some. The sample includes some 2.1 million clones, 80% to 95% seen only once; the top ten take under 2%. The sequence derives from a man between 18 and 35 years old in good health. Some clones in this sample may be carry-over from other donors' samples. The rearrangement links TRBV6-5 to TRBJ1-1; D possibly corresponds to TRBD1 (5 bases). Sequenced material: naive CD8+ T cells from PBMCs. CDR3 nucleotide sequence: TGTGCCAGCAGCCCAGGGTGGTCGAACACTGAAGCTTTCTTT. It encodes CASSPGWSNTEAFF.